This passage covers 23 T cell receptor beta chains from one sample sequenced in a study of blood T cell repertoires in COVID-19. Clones were read by immunoSEQ multiplex PCR, and TCRdb kept only the in-frame ones, dropping some. This sample has about 120,000 clones, with 60% to 85% found just once. The sequenced sample was peripheral blood. These receptors all come from an older man with acute or convalescent COVID-19.

This chain joins TRBV21-1 and TRBJ1-1; the table names TRBD1, a call not compared with the DNA. TRBV21-1 is classified as a pseudogene. The CDR3 is made up of 16 amino acids. CDR3: CASSRMKGQGETSAFF. DNA for the CDR3: TGTGCCAGCAGCAGAATGAAGGGACAGGGAGAAACTTCGGCTTTCTTT.

The V and J genes are TRBV4-2 and TRBJ2-3, with TRBD2 matching 8 bases. The germline V gene has CDR1 LGHNA and CDR2 YNFKEQ. CDR3 size: 15 residues. V dropped 4 bases and J dropped 2; count of bases not matched to a gene: 5. CDR3 sequence reads: CASSRSGVLTDTQYF. The DNA of the CDR3 is TGTGCCAGCAGCCGTAGCGGGGTGCTCACAGATACGCAGTATTTT.

The rearrangement joins TRBV7-3 to TRBJ2-7; TRBD2 matches 9 bases. V was pared by 5 bases and J by 4 bases, with 9 bases of the junction left unmatched. This CDR3 region has 15 residues. The germline CDR1 and CDR2 sequences are SGHTA and FQGTGA. Written as DNA, the CDR3 is TGTGCCAGCAGCCCCGGGGCGGGGGGGCAGTACGAGCAGTACTTC. As protein: CASSPGAGGQYEQYF.

V is TRBV12-5 and J is TRBJ1-4, with 7 bases identical to TRBD1. Germline V gene lookup returns CDR1 LGHNT and CDR2 FRNRAP. After removal of 4 bases from V and 6 bases from J, the junction contained 2 bases not matched to a gene. The CDR3 covers 13 residues. DNA of the CDR3: TGTGCTAGTGGTTACGGACAGGATGAAAAACTGTTTTTT. It translates to CASGYGQDEKLFF.

The CDR3 is CASSLPGTGEETQYF. In nucleotides, the CDR3 is TGCGCCAGCAGCTTGCCAGGGACAGGGGAAGAGACCCAGTACTTC. This chain uses TRBV5-1 with TRBJ2-5; the match to TRBD1 covers 10 bases. Per the germline V gene, CDR1 is SGHRS and CDR2 is YFSETQ. The CDR3 extends over 15 amino acids. V was pared by 1 base and J by 3 bases, with 3 bases of the junction left unmatched.

This clone was observed a single time. The chain couples TRBV5-5 to TRBJ1-5; D ambiguous. The germline CDR1 and CDR2 sequences are SGHKS and YYEKEE (reference sequence). The CDR3 totals 13 residues. V was trimmed by 0 bases and J by 5 bases, leaving 6 bases between them. The DNA for the CDR3 is TGTGCCAGCAGCTTGGTACCGGATCAGCCCCAGCATTTT. Its protein product is CASSLVPDQPQHF.

The rearrangement links TRBV7-2 to TRBJ1-2; D call uncertain. CDR1 SGHTA and CDR2 FQGNSA come from the germline V gene. V was cut by 3 bases and J by 1 base, with 9 bases left in between. The CDR3 has 14 amino acids. CDR3 bases: TGTGCCAGCAGCTTTTCCGCCGGTAACTATGGCTACACCTTC. Translating gives CASSFSAGNYGYTF.

This chain joins TRBV7-4 and TRBJ2-7, with a tentative D call TRBD1 (5 bases). Germline CDR1 is SGHVT and CDR2 is SQSDAQ. This CDR3 has 16 amino acids. Trimming cost V 4 bases and J 2 bases, with 18 bases left between them. This CDR3 is CASSSYAQGPTYEQYF. The DNA of the CDR3 is TGTGCCAGCAGCTCCTACGCCCAGGGCCCGACCTACGAGCAGTACTTC.

The chain couples TRBV12-3 or TRBV12-4 to TRBJ2-7; no definite D call. The V gene lost 10 bases and the J gene lost 1 base, with 14 bases spanning the gap. This CDR3 has 13 amino acids. The CDR3 region is CATGRPPSYEQYF. The CDR3 DNA follows: TGTGCCACCGGCAGGCCTCCGTCCTACGAGCAGTACTTC.

V is TRBV7-9 and J is TRBJ1-2, with D unresolved. The germline CDR1 and CDR2 sequences are SEHNR and FQNEAQ (reference sequence). V lost 3 bases to trimming and J lost 4 bases, with 15 bases between them. The CDR3 has 15 residues. This chain's CDR3 is CASSFMASPFYGYTF. In DNA form, the CDR3 reads TGTGCCAGCAGCTTTATGGCTTCTCCCTTCTATGGCTACACCTTC.

This chain uses TRBV2 with TRBJ1-5, with D perhaps TRBD1 (5 bases). Germline-derived CDR1 and CDR2 are SNHLY and FYNNEI. CDR3 length equals 15 residues. V lost 8 bases to trimming and J lost 7 bases, with 21 bases between them. As DNA, the CDR3 is TGTGCCAGCGGACGGGGGACTGGGGGTTCCCAGCCCCAGCATTTT. Translating it yields CASGRGTGGSQPQHF.

V and J are TRBV11-3 and TRBJ1-2; a possible D gene is TRBD1 (5 bases). V shed 3 bases and J shed 14 bases, with 22 bases lying between them. Germline V gene data show CDR1 as SGHNT and CDR2 as YENEEA. This CDR3 contains 14 residues. The CDR3 region is CASSFSGGRQPLTF. DNA of the CDR3: TGTGCCAGCAGCTTTTCGGGGGGAAGACAGCCTCTAACCTTC.

The chain couples TRBV2 to TRBJ2-3; D gene unclear. In germline, CDR1 is SNHLY, CDR2 FYNNEI. The V end lost 6 bases, the J end lost 0 bases, and 13 bases lay between the germline ends. The CDR3 runs to 15 residues. In DNA, the CDR3 is TGTGCCAGCAGGAAGAGAACGGGTAGCACAGATACGCAGTATTTT. It encodes CASRKRTGSTDTQYF.

V usage is TRBV29-1 and J usage is TRBJ1-5, with a weak D call TRBD1 (5 bases). Germline CDR1 is SQVTM and CDR2 is ANQGSEA. This CDR3 contains 13 residues. The ends were cut back, 4 bases at V and 2 bases at J, with 9 bases in the middle. Here the CDR3 reads CSVGVGGNQPQHF. DNA for the CDR3: TGCAGCGTTGGGGTAGGGGGCAATCAGCCCCAGCATTTT.

This clone has ten or more counts. The J gene is TRBJ1-2, the V gene TRBV5-1, with D tentatively TRBD1 (5 bases). CDR1 SGHRS and CDR2 YFSETQ come from the germline V gene. This CDR3 comprises 14 residues. The V gene lost 4 bases and the J gene lost 4 bases, with 14 bases spanning the gap. CDR3: CASSPITGAYGYTF. Written as DNA, the CDR3 is TGCGCCAGCAGCCCGATAACAGGAGCCTATGGCTACACCTTC.

This rearrangement joins TRBV5-1 to TRBJ2-7; D is uncertain. CDR1 and CDR2 from the germline V gene are SGHRS and YFSETQ. CDR3 length equals 13 residues. Trimming cost V 1 base and J 0 bases, with 5 bases left between them. CDR3 in amino acids: CASSLLSSYEQYF. CDR3 sequence (DNA): TGCGCCAGCAGCTTGCTGAGCTCCTACGAGCAGTACTTC. The variable domain in full, with the rest retrieved from reference TRBV5-1 and TRBJ2-7, is KAGVTQTPRYLIKTRGQQVTLSCSPISGHRSVSWYQQTPGQGLQFLFEYFSETQRNKGNFPGRFSGRQFSNSRSEMNVSTLELGDSALYLCASSLLSSYEQYFGPGTRLTVT.

The rearrangement joins TRBV7-9 to TRBJ1-3; 10 bases map to TRBD1. V was pared by 3 bases and J by 5 bases, with 7 bases of the junction left unmatched. This CDR3 has 16 amino acids. Looked up from germline, CDR1 is SEHNR and CDR2 is FQNEAQ (reference sequence). The DNA for the CDR3 is TGTGCCAGCAGCTTCGGCGACAGGGGGCAAAGAAACACCATATATTTT. This translates into CASSFGDRGQRNTIYF.

The J gene is TRBJ2-7, the V gene TRBV5-5, with a tentative D call TRBD2 (5 bases). The V end lost 4 bases, the J end lost 1 base, and 12 bases lay between the germline ends. Germline V gene data show CDR1 as SGHKS and CDR2 as YYEKEE (reference sequence). The CDR3 is made up of 14 amino acids. CDR3 DNA: TGTGCCAGCAGCCCGTTGGACTTTTCCTACGAGCAGTACTTC. Translated, it gives CASSPLDFSYEQYF.

The chain is built from TRBV12-5 and TRBJ1-5; TRBD1 might be the D (6 bases). Trimming pared 7 bases from V and 4 bases from J, leaving 17 bases between. Germline values: CDR1 LGHNT, CDR2 FRNRAP. The CDR3 contains 15 residues. CDR3 bases: TGTGCTAGTGCTTTAGACCCGAGGGGGAATCAGCCCCAGCATTTT. This encodes CASALDPRGNQPQHF.

Only one count was recorded for this clone. The chain recombines TRBV30 with TRBJ2-7; D gene unclear. From germline, CDR1 is GTSNPN and CDR2 SVGIG (reference sequence). Trimming shortened V by 0 bases and J by 5 bases, and 5 bases separated the two germline ends. The CDR3 totals 11 residues. Here the CDR3 DNA reads TGTGCCTGGAGTGTATTAAACGAGCAGTACTTC. This translates into CAWSVLNEQYF.

The chain links TRBV4-2 to TRBJ2-3; weak D call: TRBD1 (6 bases). Trimming shortened V by 4 bases and J by 2 bases, and 13 bases separated the two germline ends. The CDR3 is 15 residues long. CDR1 LGHNA and CDR2 YNFKEQ come from the germline V gene. As DNA, the CDR3 is TGTGCCAGCAGCCGCACCGGACAGACCACAGATACGCAGTATTTT. Protein sequence: CASSRTGQTTDTQYF.

Only one count was recorded for this clone. J is TRBJ1-2 and V is TRBV9; tentative D call: TRBD1 (6 bases). The V gene lost 4 bases and the J gene lost 4 bases, with 11 bases spanning the gap. The CDR3 is 13 residues long. Germline V lookup: CDR1 SGDLS, CDR2 YYNGEE. CDR3 region: CASSSTGFYGYTF. CDR3 DNA sequence: TGTGCCAGCAGCTCCACAGGGTTCTATGGCTACACCTTC.

The rearrangement links TRBV7-9 to TRBJ1-5, with D possibly matching TRBD1 (5 bases). Germline assignment: CDR1 SEHNR and CDR2 FQNEAQ (reference sequence). The CDR3 covers 15 residues. Deletions cut 0 bases from V and 0 bases from J, with 6 bases between. DNA for the CDR3: TGTGCCAGCAGCTTAGCGGGACTTAGCAATCAGCCCCAGCATTTT. Amino acids: CASSLAGLSNQPQHF.